A single T cell receptor beta chain is shown here with its context. Its antigen is unknown. Upon completion of roughly ten days in culture, CD4+ T cells were isolated. Each participant received a vaccine that was either BNT162b2 or mRNA-1273, given as two doses. On day 3 and again on day 7, half the medium was replaced with IL-2 medium. This record comes from a study of vaccination effects on CD4 cells after COVID-19. Only in-frame clones appear in the TCRdb table, and some are missing; sequencing was by immunoSEQ multiplex PCR. The sample lists some 10,000 clones; under 80% were seen once. Findings and limits, study-wide: Common cold coronaviruses were cross-recognized by only 1 of 255 vaccine-induced clones in healthy vaccinees. Clones that were induced by infection or by vaccine showed marked contraction late after vaccination.

Germline CDR1 reads LGHNA; CDR2 reads YNFKEQ. V shed 0 bases, J shed 2 bases, and the junction held 1 base outside the gene matches. This CDR3 contains 14 residues. The clonotype comes from a human donor who received a COVID-19 vaccine. This chain links TRBV4-2 with TRBJ2-7, with TRBD2 identical over 7 bases. The material was CD4+ T cells from PBMCs cultured without peptide, obtained after COVID-19 vaccination. The CDR3 spells CASSQDLAAYEQYF. The CDR3 bases are TGTGCCAGCAGCCAAGATCTAGCGGCCTACGAGCAGTACTTC.